This TCR beta chain was observed in a study of beta chain features in type 1 diabetes. Study observations and caveats: Patients with Type 1 diabetes showed moderately but significantly shorter TCRB CDR3s in all four CD4+ subsets.

Isolated RNA was reverse transcribed in full, so expressed TCRB transcripts were sequenced. TCRdb keeps only in-frame clones here, not all; method: immunoSEQ multiplex PCR. Of tens of thousands of clones listed, about three fifths were seen once; the top ten hold approximately 0.29%. This clone was recorded once. What it binds is not known. Germline-derived CDR1 and CDR2 are MRHNA and SNTAGT. The CDR3 loop spans 14 amino acids. V gave up 5 bases and J gave up 2 bases; unmatched junction bases: 3. The clonotype originates from a young woman with type 1 diabetes. Sequencing used stem cell memory CD4+ T cells from blood. The J gene is TRBJ2-3, the V gene TRBV6-4; 8 nucleotides align to TRBD2. CDR3 bases: TGTGCCAGCAGTATTAGCGGGGACACAGATACGCAGTATTTT. It specifies CASSISGDTDTQYF.